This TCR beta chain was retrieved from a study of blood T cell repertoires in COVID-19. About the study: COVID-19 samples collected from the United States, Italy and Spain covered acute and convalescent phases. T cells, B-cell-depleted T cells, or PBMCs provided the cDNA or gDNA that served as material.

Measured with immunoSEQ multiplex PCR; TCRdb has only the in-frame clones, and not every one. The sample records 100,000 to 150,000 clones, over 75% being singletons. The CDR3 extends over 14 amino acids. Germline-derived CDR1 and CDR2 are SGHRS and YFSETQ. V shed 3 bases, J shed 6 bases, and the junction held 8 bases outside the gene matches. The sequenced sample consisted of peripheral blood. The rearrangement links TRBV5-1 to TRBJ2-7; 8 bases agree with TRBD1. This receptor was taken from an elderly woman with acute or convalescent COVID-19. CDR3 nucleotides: TGCGCCAGCAGCTCCCCCGGACAGGGTGGCGAGCAGTACTTC. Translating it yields CASSSPGQGGEQYF. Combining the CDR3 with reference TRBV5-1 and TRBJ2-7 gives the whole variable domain KAGVTQTPRYLIKTRGQQVTLSCSPISGHRSVSWYQQTPGQGLQFLFEYFSETQRNKGNFPGRFSGRQFSNSRSEMNVSTLELGDSALYLCASSSPGQGGEQYFGPGTRLTVT.